The clone carrying this T cell receptor beta chain was observed a few times. The CDR3 extends over 15 amino acids. Per germline, CDR1 MNHEY and CDR2 SMNVEV (reference sequence). Trimming cost V 4 bases and J 4 bases; bases outside gene matches: 8. TCRdb itself ran the multiplex PCR reads through MiXCR, one entry per CDR3 protein. Altogether some 120,000 distinct CDR3 sequences are present, 21% being singletons, with the ten largest covering around 2.2%. Breast cancer patients provided tissue from their axillary draining lymph nodes. This sample stems from a study of breast tumors, draining lymph nodes, adjacent tissues.

The TCR originated in a female donor with breast cancer. Some clones in this sample may be carry-over from other donors' samples. V is TRBV27 and J is TRBJ2-7, with 9 bases matching TRBD1. The sample comprised axillary lymph node tissue. CDR3 sequence (DNA): TGTGCCAGCAGTTCAGTACAGGGGGCAATGTACGAGCAGTACTTC. Amino acid sequence: CASSSVQGAMYEQYF.